Listed below are T cell receptor beta chains from one sample, sequenced in a study of breast tumors, draining lymph nodes, adjacent tissues. A single record per CDR3 protein comes from TCRdb applying MiXCR to the multiplex PCR reads. The table has 100,000 to 150,000 distinct CDR3 sequences, 20% to 25% seen once. Source material: axillary lymph node tissue. These receptors originate from a female donor with breast cancer. Some clones in this sample may be carry-over from other donors' samples. CDR3s leave out the opening cysteine and the closing phenylalanine or tryptophan.

CDR3aa: ATAGTSGFNEQY
j_gene: TRBJ2-7
v_gene: TRBV9

CDR3aa: ASSHRQGNNEQF
j_gene: TRBJ2-1
v_gene: TRBV12-3/TRBV12-4

CDR3aa: ASGTGSEDTQY
j_gene: TRBJ2-3
v_gene: TRBV30

CDR3aa: ASRRSSYNSPLH
j_gene: TRBJ1-6
v_gene: TRBV6-5

CDR3aa: ASSQDRAVNQPQH
j_gene: TRBJ1-5
v_gene: TRBV4-3

CDR3aa: ASVEANTGELF
j_gene: TRBJ2-2
v_gene: TRBV19

CDR3aa: SAPALEQETQY
j_gene: TRBJ2-5
v_gene: TRBV20-1

CDR3aa: AGFLDGTSTDTQY
j_gene: TRBJ2-3
v_gene: TRBV7-2

CDR3aa: AWRVTLDNEQF
j_gene: TRBJ2-1
v_gene: TRBV30

CDR3aa: ASSKTSGRLQETQY
j_gene: TRBJ2-5
v_gene: TRBV14

CDR3aa: SARDFSRTGSEQF
j_gene: TRBJ2-1
v_gene: TRBV20-1

CDR3aa: AWGQGPNQPQH
j_gene: TRBJ1-5
v_gene: TRBV30

CDR3aa: ASSPDGLTYEQY
j_gene: TRBJ2-7
v_gene: TRBV27

CDR3aa: ASSRGRGRTSYEQY
j_gene: TRBJ2-7
v_gene: TRBV5-1

CDR3aa: SVEVGGGNTDTQY
j_gene: TRBJ2-3
v_gene: TRBV29-1

CDR3aa: ASDGGGLQETQY
j_gene: TRBJ2-5
v_gene: TRBV6-2/TRBV6-3

CDR3aa: ASSVGGALETQY
j_gene: TRBJ2-5
v_gene: TRBV9

CDR3aa: AWISGANTGELF
j_gene: TRBJ2-2
v_gene: TRBV30

CDR3aa: ASVGSGANVLT
j_gene: TRBJ2-6
v_gene: TRBV6-5

CDR3aa: AISESGGVPHNEQF
j_gene: TRBJ2-1
v_gene: TRBV10-3

CDR3aa: ASSDKGVSGANVLT
j_gene: TRBJ2-6
v_gene: TRBV10-2

CDR3aa: ASSPTGSGEQF
j_gene: TRBJ2-1
v_gene: TRBV2

CDR3aa: ASSPSGTTCAGEQF
j_gene: TRBJ2-1
v_gene: TRBV3-2

CDR3aa: ASSSRPRGQKQETQY
j_gene: TRBJ2-5
v_gene: TRBV11-2

CDR3aa: ASSLGHSNEKLF
j_gene: TRBJ1-4
v_gene: TRBV27

CDR3aa: ASSPDRGRFETQY
j_gene: TRBJ2-5
v_gene: TRBV5-1

CDR3aa: ASSGLGSGTSLSGANVLT
j_gene: TRBJ2-6
v_gene: TRBV6-5

CDR3aa: ASSDRGQPQH
j_gene: TRBJ1-5
v_gene: TRBV28

CDR3aa: AIRDPSYEQY
j_gene: TRBJ2-7
v_gene: TRBV6-1

CDR3aa: AISELTGGEAF
j_gene: TRBJ1-1
v_gene: TRBV10-3

CDR3aa: ASIDTSQETQC
j_gene: TRBJ2-5
v_gene: TRBV7-9

CDR3aa: ASSLKRVEGTQY
j_gene: TRBJ2-5
v_gene: TRBV7-2

CDR3aa: SASARDGGTDTQY
j_gene: TRBJ2-3
v_gene: TRBV20-1

CDR3aa: ASSERAGTGELF
j_gene: TRBJ2-2
v_gene: TRBV6-1

CDR3aa: ASSPGQGKGETQY
j_gene: TRBJ2-5
v_gene: TRBV5-5

CDR3aa: ASGGKREQY
j_gene: TRBJ2-7
v_gene: TRBV28

CDR3aa: ASSYPRGGSYEQY
j_gene: TRBJ2-7
v_gene: TRBV5-1

CDR3aa: ASSKTSGNSYNEQF
j_gene: TRBJ2-1
v_gene: TRBV5-6

CDR3aa: ASSLTGTVSYNEQF
j_gene: TRBJ2-1
v_gene: TRBV7-3

CDR3aa: ASSTGFRSPLH
j_gene: TRBJ1-6
v_gene: TRBV2

CDR3aa: SARDSALPSRQY
j_gene: TRBJ2-7
v_gene: TRBV20-1

CDR3aa: ASSYGGGVNPYEQY
j_gene: TRBJ2-7
v_gene: TRBV5-1

CDR3aa: SARDGTGGRYEQY
j_gene: TRBJ2-7
v_gene: TRBV20-1

CDR3aa: SALMTGPGETQY
j_gene: TRBJ2-5
v_gene: TRBV20-1

CDR3aa: ASSVGSGNSYNEQF
j_gene: TRBJ2-1
v_gene: TRBV9

CDR3aa: AWALAGGTDTQY
j_gene: TRBJ2-3
v_gene: TRBV30

CDR3aa: ASNRGQAFYEQY
j_gene: TRBJ2-7
v_gene: TRBV6-2/TRBV6-3

CDR3aa: ASSPVTGTNEKLF
j_gene: TRBJ1-4
v_gene: TRBV4-2

CDR3aa: ASSPRGTGRGETQY
j_gene: TRBJ2-5
v_gene: TRBV10-2

CDR3aa: ASSQDSSGSAQY
j_gene: TRBJ2-7
v_gene: TRBV4-3

CDR3aa: ASGLVQGTLQETQY
j_gene: TRBJ2-5
v_gene: TRBV12-5

CDR3aa: ASSMVTDSPLH
j_gene: TRBJ1-6
v_gene: TRBV19

CDR3aa: ASSTSPSGSINEWF
j_gene: TRBJ2-1
v_gene: TRBV5-1

CDR3aa: ASSLGQGGTDTQY
j_gene: TRBJ2-3
v_gene: TRBV5-1

CDR3aa: ASSTQIASTDTQY
j_gene: TRBJ2-3
v_gene: TRBV7-2

CDR3aa: ASGTSGRALTGELF
j_gene: TRBJ2-2
v_gene: TRBV6-1